The 17 T cell receptor beta chains reported below all come from one sample, sequenced in a study of identical twins. Via MiXCR, TCRdb re-called the 5' RACE reads, giving one row per CDR3 protein. The table lists approximately 590,000 distinct CDR3 sequences, 9.6% of them singletons. In addition, the sample was reused for a study of yellow fever vaccine responses in identical twins.

Sequencing used PBMCs. The source of these receptors is a woman aged 18-30 years in good health.

This clonotype was counted a few times. The chain links TRBV5-1 to TRBJ2-7; TRBD2 matches at 13 bases. The junction had 22 bases not matched to a gene; V was cut back by 3 bases and J by 7 bases. The length of the CDR3 is 20 residues. CDR1 is SGHRS and CDR2 is YFSETQ in the germline V gene. The chain's CDR3 is CASSSGKGTSGTRPLWEQYF. The CDR3 nucleotides are TGCGCCAGCAGCTCCGGAAAGGGGACTAGCGGGACGCGGCCACTGTGGGAGCAGTACTTC. The entire variable domain, with the rest obtained from reference TRBV5-1 and TRBJ2-7, is as follows: KAGVTQTPRYLIKTRGQQVTLSCSPISGHRSVSWYQQTPGQGLQFLFEYFSETQRNKGNFPGRFSGRQFSNSRSEMNVSTLELGDSALYLCASSSGKGTSGTRPLWEQYFGPGTRLTVT.

This clonotype was picked up many times. The V call is TRBV27, the J call TRBJ1-1; 7 nucleotides align to TRBD1. V was clipped by 7 bases and J by 2 bases; unmatched bases: 10. Germline V gene data show CDR1 as MNHEY and CDR2 as SMNVEV (reference sequence). This CDR3 has 15 residues. DNA for the CDR3: TGTGCCAGCATGGTCTGGGGACAGCTAAACACTGAAGCTTTCTTT. Translating it yields CASMVWGQLNTEAFF.

In this sample, this clonotype turned up many times. The CDR3: CASSLFQGKANQPQHF. The CDR3 DNA reads as TGTGCCAGCAGTTTATTCCAGGGCAAAGCGAATCAGCCCCAGCATTTT. This chain joins TRBV28 and TRBJ1-5; maybe TRBD1 (5 bases). The germline CDR1 and CDR2 sequences are MDHEN and SYDVKM. CDR3 length: 16 amino acids. Deletions cut 1 base from V and 4 bases from J, with 14 bases between.

V usage is TRBV13 and J usage is TRBJ2-7, with D tentatively TRBD2 (5 bases). Deletions cut 5 bases from V and 0 bases from J, with 17 bases between. Germline V lookup: CDR1 PRHDT, CDR2 FYEKMQ (reference sequence). The CDR3 contains 16 residues. This chain's CDR3 is CASSPGAGLRSYEQYF. The CDR3, as DNA: TGTGCCAGCAGCCCTGGCGCGGGTTTGCGCTCCTACGAGCAGTACTTC.

About this clonotype: At one end the junction does not follow the germline gene, possibly because of a read error. This chain joins TRBV29-1 and TRBJ2-5; 9 nucleotides agree with TRBD2. Germline CDR1 is SQVTM and CDR2 is ANQGSEA. This CDR3 spans 12 amino acids. DNA for the CDR3: TGCAACGTTGCGGTACTAGCGGGCGTCCAGTACTTC. It is translated as CNVAVLAGVQYF.

In its sample, this clonotype was seen many times. The chain joins TRBV12-3 or TRBV12-4 to TRBJ1-6, with a possible D match to TRBD1 (6 bases). The CDR3 spans 14 residues. Trimming shortened V by 2 bases and J by 9 bases, and 11 bases separated the two germline ends. CDR3 loop: CASSLRGESSPLHF. The CDR3 bases are TGTGCCAGCAGTTTAAGGGGGGAAAGTTCACCCCTCCACTTT.

This clonotype was counted only a few times. This chain uses TRBV6-5 with TRBJ2-1; D unresolved. The CDR3 runs 14 residues. Germline assignment: CDR1 MNHEY and CDR2 SVGAGI. Trimming took off 0 bases at V and 7 bases at J, with 10 bases between the two ends. In DNA, the CDR3 is TGTGCCAGCAGTTACTCGGAATACGCGAATGAGCAGTTCTTC. It translates to CASSYSEYANEQFF.

This clonotype was seen only once. This sequence joins TRBV23-1 and TRBJ1-4; 7 bases are shared with TRBD1. TRBV23-1 is an open reading frame whose function is uncertain. CDR3 length equals 15 residues. V shed 3 bases, J shed 5 bases, and the junction held 6 bases outside the gene matches. Here the CDR3 reads CASSQPGQINEKLFF. Written as DNA, the CDR3 is TGCGCCAGCAGTCAGCCGGGACAGATAAATGAAAAACTGTTTTTT.

The CDR3 loop reads CASSTPGLAWETQYF. CDR3 DNA: TGTGCCAGCAGTACTCCGGGACTAGCGTGGGAGACCCAGTACTTC. The chain has TRBV12-3 or TRBV12-4 and TRBJ2-5; 10 bases match TRBD2. J gave up 5 bases and V 5 bases, and 8 bases lay outside the gene matches. CDR3 length: 15 residues.

This clonotype was counted only a few times. CDR3 bases: TGTGCCAGCAAGGGACAGGACATGAACACTGAAGCTTTCTTT. Its translation is CASKGQDMNTEAFF. The chain is built from TRBV7-9 and TRBJ1-1, with TRBD1 matching over 8 bases. CDR1 SEHNR and CDR2 FQNEAQ come from the germline V gene (reference sequence). This CDR3 has 14 amino acids. Unmatched junction bases numbered 4, after V lost 7 bases and J lost 0 bases.

This clonotype was detected only a few times. This chain joins TRBV29-1 and TRBJ2-3, with D hard to call. This CDR3 has 13 residues. The V and J ends lost 2 bases and 6 bases respectively, with 12 bases between them. Germline CDR1 and CDR2: SQVTM and ANQGSEA. CDR3 protein: CSVESPSRDTQYF. Here the CDR3 DNA reads TGCAGCGTTGAATCCCCCTCGCGGGATACGCAGTATTTT.

This clonotype was observed a few times. CDR3 in DNA: TGTGCCATCACGGACGGCTCCTACGAGCAGTACTTC. The encoded protein is CAITDGSYEQYF. This chain links TRBV10-3 with TRBJ2-7; no reliable D call. V was clipped by 7 bases and J by 0 bases, with 7 bases between them. Germline values: CDR1 ENHRY, CDR2 SYGVKD. The CDR3 is made up of 12 amino acids.

The rearrangement links TRBV20-1 to TRBJ2-5, with 8 bases aligning to TRBD1. J gave up 5 bases and V 0 bases, and 2 bases lay outside the gene matches. Germline CDR1 DFQATT, CDR2 SNEGSKA (reference sequence). This CDR3 region has 13 residues. The CDR3 reads CSAREWTGETQYF. CDR3 coding DNA: TGCAGTGCTAGAGAATGGACAGGGGAGACCCAGTACTTC.

This clonotype was counted at least ten times. J is TRBJ2-1 and V is TRBV29-1; TRBD2 aligns across 11 bases. J gave up 4 bases and V 6 bases, and 8 bases lay outside the gene matches. CDR1 SQVTM and CDR2 ANQGSEA come from the germline V gene. This CDR3 spans 15 amino acids. This CDR3 is CSVVPGLAAYNEQFF. The CDR3 DNA reads as TGCAGCGTGGTCCCGGGACTAGCGGCATACAATGAGCAGTTCTTC.

This clonotype came up a few times. V is TRBV7-8 and J is TRBJ2-7; D uncertain. The CDR3 contains 14 residues. V lost 1 base and J 2 bases, leaving 9 bases between the germline ends. The V gene's germline CDR1 is SGHVS and CDR2 FQNEAQ. CDR3 protein: CASSLVDPTYEQYF. Written as DNA, the CDR3 is TGTGCCAGCAGCTTAGTGGACCCGACCTACGAGCAGTACTTC.

This clonotype was detected only a few times. The chain carries TRBV4-2 and TRBJ2-1; 11 bases agree with TRBD2. The CDR3 covers 16 residues. The V and J ends lost 1 base and 9 bases, in that order; junction bases with no gene match: 8. Germline V gene data show CDR1 as LGHNA and CDR2 as YNFKEQ. CDR3 amino acids: CASSQVAGGPGSEQFF. CDR3 bases: TGTGCCAGCAGCCAAGTAGCGGGGGGGCCAGGCAGTGAGCAGTTCTTC.

This clonotype was detected only a few times. The rearrangement uses TRBV19 and TRBJ1-1, with TRBD1 identical over 7 bases. Germline-derived CDR1 and CDR2 are LNHDA and SQIVND (reference sequence). Trimming took 4 bases from V and 2 from J; bases not matched to a gene: 7. There are 15 residues in the CDR3. CDR3 region: CASSTHRGRNTEAFF. The CDR3 nucleotides are TGTGCCAGTAGTACGCACAGGGGACGAAACACTGAAGCTTTCTTT. The full variable domain, with the rest looked up from reference TRBV19 and TRBJ1-1, is DGGITQSPKYLFRKEGQNVTLSCEQNLNHDAMYWYRQDPGQGLRLIYYSQIVNDFQKGDIAEGYSVSREKKESFPLTVTSAQKNPTAFYLCASSTHRGRNTEAFFGQGTRLTVV.